The 20 T cell receptor beta chains presented below share a single source sample, sequenced in a study of cytotoxic CD8 clonotypes in ibrutinib-treated CLL. The repertoire was sequenced with immunoSEQ multiplex PCR; TCRdb's copy has only in-frame clones and lacks some. Of almost 250,000 clones in the sample, roughly 70% were seen once. The sample in question was PBMCs, obtained after 24 months of ibrutinib treatment. These receptors all come from a human donor with chronic lymphocytic leukemia.

This chain joins TRBV27 and TRBJ1-2, with D unresolved. Per the germline V gene, CDR1 is MNHEY and CDR2 is SMNVEV (reference sequence). V shed 5 bases and J shed 2 bases, with 18 bases lying between them. CDR3 length: 16 amino acids. The CDR3 protein is CASSPTYRTPNYGYTF. The CDR3 DNA reads TGTGCCAGCAGTCCAACTTACAGAACACCGAACTATGGCTACACCTTC.

This clone was recorded once. The chain's CDR3 is CSGDGRCWARETQYF. The CDR3 DNA sequence: TGCAGCGGGGACGGACGGTGCTGGGCGAGGGAGACCCAGTACTTC. The J gene is TRBJ2-5, the V gene TRBV29-1; D is tentatively TRBD1 or TRBD2 (5 bases each). The V end was cut by 7 bases, the J end by 5 bases, with 23 bases between. Per the germline V gene, CDR1 is SQVTM and CDR2 is ANQGSEA. There are 15 residues in the CDR3.

The V call is TRBV29-1, the J call TRBJ1-3, with D tentatively TRBD1 (5 bases). V shed 7 bases and J shed 4 bases, with 14 bases lying between them. The CDR3 is 13 amino acids. The germline V gene has CDR1 SQVTM and CDR2 ANQGSEA. The CDR3 loop is CSGRGVSGNTIYF. In DNA form, the CDR3 reads TGCAGCGGGAGGGGAGTTTCAGGAAACACCATATATTTT.

The V gene is TRBV29-1, the J gene TRBJ2-5; D is unresolved. The V and J ends lost 7 bases and 4 bases respectively, with 13 bases between them. This CDR3 region has 12 residues. Germline CDR1 and CDR2: SQVTM and ANQGSEA. CDR3 sequence reads: CSESPGGETQYF. For the CDR3, the DNA is TGCAGCGAAAGCCCCGGTGGAGAGACCCAGTACTTC.

This sequence joins TRBV15 and TRBJ2-3; D is unclear. CDR1 LNHNV and CDR2 YYDKDF come from the germline V gene (reference sequence). CDR3 length: 14 residues. Trimming left V 0 bases short and J 1 base short, with 5 bases between. CDR3 in DNA: TGTGCCACCAGCAGAGATGGGGGCACAGATACGCAGTATTTT. Its protein is CATSRDGGTDTQYF.

V and J are TRBV7-9 and TRBJ2-6; D unresolved. This CDR3 is 15 amino acids long. Per germline, CDR1 SEHNR and CDR2 FQNEAQ (reference sequence). V was pared by 5 bases and J by 3 bases, with 11 bases between. CDR3 bases: TGTGCCAGCAGCCCTGTGACCTATGGGGCCAACGTCCTGACTTTC. It codes for CASSPVTYGANVLTF.

The chain links TRBV7-3 to TRBJ2-5, with D tentatively TRBD1 or TRBD2 (5 bases each). Germline values: CDR1 SGHTA, CDR2 FQGTGA. Between the trimmed V and J ends, which lost 6 bases and 0 bases, there was a span of 11 bases. The CDR3 spans 14 residues. The CDR3 is CASRSGANQETQYF. The CDR3 coding sequence is TGTGCCAGCAGATCCGGGGCGAACCAAGAGACCCAGTACTTC.

J is TRBJ2-7 and V is TRBV28; 7 nucleotides line up with TRBD1. Germline V CDR1 and CDR2: MDHEN, SYDVKM. The V segment lost 6 bases and the J segment 0 bases; nucleotides outside the gene matches: 5. This CDR3 region has 14 residues. As DNA, the CDR3 is TGTGCCAGCAGAGTACAGGGGATCTCCTACGAGCAGTACTTC. This translates into CASRVQGISYEQYF.

The chain employs TRBV19 and TRBJ2-1; no definite D call. The CDR3 loop spans 12 amino acids. The V end was cut by 10 bases, the J end by 2 bases, with 9 bases between. CDR1 LNHDA and CDR2 SQIVND come from the germline V gene (reference sequence). Here the CDR3 reads CATADTYNEQFF. The DNA for the CDR3 is TGTGCCACGGCAGATACCTACAATGAGCAGTTCTTC.

As for this clone: An end of the junction does not agree with germline; a read error may underlie this. V gene TRBV7-2 combines with J gene TRBJ2-7; D unresolved. The J call may be mistaken, given a closer DNA end match to TRBJ2-1. This CDR3 has 15 amino acids. CDR1 is SGHTA and CDR2 is FQGNSA in the germline V gene. For the CDR3, the DNA is TGTGCCAACAGCTTAGATGATCCGCCTTACAATGAGCAGTTCTTC. Encoded protein: CANSLDDPPYNEQFF.

J is TRBJ1-5 and V is TRBV6-6; 9 bases are shared with TRBD1. Germline V gene sequence: CDR1 MNHNY, CDR2 SVGAGI (reference sequence). Trimming took 5 bases from V and 6 from J; bases not matched to a gene: 5. The CDR3 length is 14 residues. The chain's CDR3 is CASSMGQGPQPQHF. CDR3 in DNA: TGTGCCAGCAGTATGGGACAGGGTCCTCAGCCCCAGCATTTT.

The rearrangement uses TRBV19 and TRBJ2-3; a possible D gene is TRBD2 (5 bases). The CDR3 is 14 residues long. CDR1 is LNHDA and CDR2 is SQIVND in the germline V gene (reference sequence). Trimming stripped 4 bases from V and 2 bases from J, with 10 bases between. The CDR3 loop is CASSSSSFTDTQYF. The CDR3 DNA reads TGTGCCAGTAGTAGTTCTAGCTTCACAGATACGCAGTATTTT. Complete variable domain (other parts from reference TRBV19 and TRBJ2-3): DGGITQSPKYLFRKEGQNVTLSCEQNLNHDAMYWYRQDPGQGLRLIYYSQIVNDFQKGDIAEGYSVSREKKESFPLTVTSAQKNPTAFYLCASSSSSFTDTQYFGPGTRLTVL.

The chain combines TRBV19 with TRBJ2-3; D not certain. Per germline, CDR1 LNHDA and CDR2 SQIVND (reference sequence). Trimming removed 7 bases at V and 2 bases at J, with 10 bases between. The CDR3 has 13 amino acids. CDR3 loop: CASKNSNTDTQYF. The CDR3 nucleotides read TGTGCCAGTAAGAACTCTAACACAGATACGCAGTATTTT.

This clone was counted a single time. The DNA for the CDR3 is TGTGCCAGCAAGGGGGCAGGCAGCACAGATACGCAGTATTTT. Its protein product is CASKGAGSTDTQYF. The chain combines TRBV28 with TRBJ2-3; 7 bases are shared with TRBD1. With V trimmed by 7 bases and J by 0 bases, 4 bases remained unmatched. This CDR3 spans 14 amino acids. Germline CDR1 is MDHEN and CDR2 is SYDVKM.

The V call is TRBV28, the J call TRBJ2-2, with 9 bases aligning to TRBD2. Germline V CDR1 and CDR2: MDHEN, SYDVKM. This CDR3 has 14 residues. V shed 7 bases, J shed 5 bases, and the junction held 5 bases outside the gene matches. CDR3 sequence reads: CASIPSGKTGELFF. The DNA of the CDR3 is TGTGCCAGCATCCCTAGCGGGAAGACCGGGGAGCTGTTTTTT.

The chain employs TRBV29-1 and TRBJ2-3; 8 bases align to TRBD1. The CDR3 has 12 residues. Unmatched junction bases numbered 3, after V lost 6 bases and J lost 4 bases. Germline-derived CDR1 and CDR2 are SQVTM and ANQGSEA. CDR3 amino acids: CSVMTGADTQYF. The DNA of the CDR3 is TGCAGCGTCATGACAGGGGCAGATACGCAGTATTTT.

The J gene is TRBJ2-1, the V gene TRBV11-3, with D tentatively TRBD1 or TRBD2 (5 bases each). V gave up 1 base and J gave up 3 bases, with 10 bases separating them. The CDR3 length is 15 residues. Germline CDR1 and CDR2: SGHNT and YENEEA. The CDR3 protein is CASSLAGTSYNEQFF. CDR3 nucleotide sequence: TGTGCCAGCAGCTTAGCTGGGACGAGCTACAATGAGCAGTTCTTC.

This clone appeared a single time. The chain has TRBV29-1 and TRBJ2-7; 7 nucleotides match TRBD2. The CDR3 runs to 15 residues. Germline V gene data show CDR1 as SQVTM and CDR2 as ANQGSEA. Germline trimming cut 4 bases from V and 2 bases from J; bases unmatched to any gene: 11. Here the CDR3 reads CSVVPRGEVAYEQYF. CDR3 bases: TGCAGCGTTGTTCCCCGGGGGGAAGTAGCCTACGAGCAGTACTTC.

This clone occurred a few times. V usage is TRBV9 and J usage is TRBJ1-5; D ambiguous. The germline V and J ends were trimmed by 0 bases and 3 bases, with 10 bases remaining between them. Germline CDR1 and CDR2: SGDLS and YYNGEE. The CDR3 length is 15 residues. The CDR3 bases are TGTGCCAGCAGCGTAGGGGCAGCCTTCAATCAGCCCCAGCATTTT. This encodes CASSVGAAFNQPQHF.

V is TRBV2 and J is TRBJ2-7, with 8 bases fitting TRBD2. V dropped 10 bases and J dropped 11; count of bases not matched to a gene: 7. Germline-derived CDR1 and CDR2 are SNHLY and FYNNEI. This CDR3 comprises 10 residues. CDR3 nucleotides: TGTGCCACCTTCGGGAGGGACGAGTACTTC. Its translation: CATFGRDEYF.